The clone carrying this TCR beta chain was seen just once. What it binds is unknown. The record originates from a study of blood T cell dynamics during melanoma immunotherapy. Study at large: Standard first-line treatment here was pembrolizumab or nivolumab plus ipilimumab in metastatic melanoma. Study-wide findings and caveats: It remained unknown if the driving T cell clones were melanoma-specific.

Specified time point: pre-treatment baseline. Patients had no prior systemic cancer treatment, immunosuppressants or other active cancers. The CDR3 runs to 11 residues. Germline V gives CDR1 MNHNS, CDR2 SASEGT. V was shortened by 7 bases and J by 7 bases, with 7 bases between the two germline ends. A fixed DNA input of around 0.35 ug was used per bulk PBMC sample. The assay was immunoSEQ multiplex PCR, and TCRdb's table has in-frame clones only and misses some. This sample has 10,000 or so clones, with 70% to 90% found just once. Here the sequenced sample was blood, taken from a patient treated with checkpoint blockade. The sequence derives from a human donor with melanoma. The chain employs TRBV6-1 and TRBJ2-2; D not resolved. The CDR3: CASNRIGELFF. CDR3 nucleotide sequence: TGTGCCAGCAATCGGATCGGGGAGCTGTTTTTT.